Below are 29 T cell receptor beta chains sequenced from a single sample in a study of cytomegalovirus exposure and HLA in healthy donors. TCRdb's table, derived via immunoSEQ multiplex PCR, lists solely in-frame clones and lacks some. Of 70,000 to 80,000 clones detected, approximately 93% appear once; the ten largest clones hold approximately 3.3%. The sample consisted of PBMCs. These receptors all come from a woman younger than 30 in good health and CMV-seropositive.

This clone was seen once. V and J are TRBV11-2 and TRBJ2-3, with D tentatively TRBD1 (6 bases). Per the germline V gene, CDR1 is SGHAT and CDR2 is FQNNGV. Trimming left V 6 bases short and J 5 bases short, with 12 bases between. The CDR3 has 13 amino acids. CDR3 sequence (DNA): TGTGCCAGCAGTTATAAAGGGGGAGATACGCAGTATTTT. Translated, it gives CASSYKGGDTQYF.

The chain couples TRBV6-1 to TRBJ2-7; 7 nucleotides align to TRBD1. CDR1 and CDR2 from the germline V gene are MNHNS and SASEGT. This CDR3 is built from 14 residues. Germline trimming cut 6 bases from V and 1 base from J; bases unmatched to any gene: 6. In nucleotides, the CDR3 is TGTGCCAGCAGGATTAACAGGGGTTCCTACGAGCAGTACTTC. Translating it yields CASRINRGSYEQYF.

The V call is TRBV7-6, the J call TRBJ1-2, with unresolved D. The germline V gene has CDR1 SGHVS and CDR2 FNYEAQ. Trimming pared 0 bases from V and 4 bases from J, leaving 6 bases between. The length of the CDR3 is 13 residues. The DNA for the CDR3 is TGTGCCAGCAGCTTAGCGGACTTCTATGGCTACACCTTC. It codes for CASSLADFYGYTF.

As concerns this clone: The junction shows a germline mismatch at one end, possibly a read error. V is TRBV6-1 and J is TRBJ2-2, with D maybe TRBD2 (6 bases). CDR3 size: 17 residues. In germline, CDR1 is MNHNS, CDR2 SASEGT. The CDR3: CASREGRFDILTGELFF. Written as DNA, the CDR3 is TGTGCCAGCAGAGAAGGGAGGTTCGATATTTTGACCGGGGAGCTGTTTTTT.

The J gene is TRBJ2-6, the V gene TRBV18, with TRBD1 matching over 7 bases. Trimming cost V 3 bases and J 1 base; bases outside gene matches: 12. Per germline, CDR1 KGHSH and CDR2 LQKENI. There are 19 residues in the CDR3. In DNA form, the CDR3 reads TGTGCCAGCTCACCGACAACAGGGGATAGTAGGTCTGGGGCCAACGTCCTGACTTTC. Translated, it gives CASSPTTGDSRSGANVLTF.

The J gene is TRBJ1-4, the V gene TRBV28; 8 bases are a match to TRBD1. V gave up 5 bases and J gave up 4 bases; unmatched junction bases: 9. This CDR3 has 16 residues. In germline, CDR1 is MDHEN, CDR2 SYDVKM. The CDR3 DNA reads as TGTGCCAGCAGTCCGAACAACAGGGGGTTTAATGAAAAACTGTTTTTT. This gives the protein CASSPNNRGFNEKLFF.

This chain links TRBV18 with TRBJ2-1; TRBD1 matches at 10 bases. The V and J ends lost 6 bases and 3 bases, in that order; junction bases with no gene match: 14. Germline V gene lookup returns CDR1 KGHSH and CDR2 LQKENI. The CDR3 length is 18 residues. CDR3 nucleotides: TGTGCCAGCTCCCCCTACACCGGGACAGGGGCTTTCTACAATGAGCAGTTCTTC. Its translation: CASSPYTGTGAFYNEQFF.

The rearrangement joins TRBV11-3 to TRBJ1-1; D is uncertain. Germline loops: CDR1 SGHNT, CDR2 YENEEA. The CDR3 loop spans 15 amino acids. Between the trimmed V and J ends, which lost 4 bases and 1 base, there was a span of 13 bases. The DNA of the CDR3 is TGTGCCAGCAGCTCCTTGACGGGAGCGAACACTGAAGCTTTCTTT. Translated: CASSSLTGANTEAFF.

The chain combines TRBV13 with TRBJ2-1; D remains unclear. V shed 7 bases and J shed 0 bases, with 10 bases lying between them. Germline CDR1 reads PRHDT; CDR2 reads FYEKMQ (reference sequence). The CDR3 loop spans 14 amino acids. The CDR3 DNA is TGTGCCAGCACCGTCGGCGGCTCCTACAATGAGCAGTTCTTC. Amino acid sequence: CASTVGGSYNEQFF. Looking up the rest from reference TRBV13 and TRBJ2-1 gives the full variable domain: AAGVIQSPRHLIKEKRETATLKCYPIPRHDTVYWYQQGPGQDPQFLISFYEKMQSDKGSIPDRFSAQQFSDYHSELNMSSLELGDSALYFCASTVGGSYNEQFFGPGTRLTVL.

This chain joins TRBV7-2 and TRBJ2-7; 10 bases align to TRBD2. V lost 1 base, J lost 0 bases, and 6 bases stayed unmatched. CDR1 SGHTA and CDR2 FQGNSA come from the germline V gene. This CDR3 contains 17 residues. The CDR3 nucleotides are TGTGCCAGCAGCTTAGAATCGTCTAGCGGGAGCTCCTACGAGCAGTACTTC. Translating gives CASSLESSSGSSYEQYF.

J is TRBJ1-1 and V is TRBV7-6, with no clear D. The CDR3 extends over 14 amino acids. Per the germline V gene, CDR1 is SGHVS and CDR2 is FNYEAQ. V lost 1 base, J lost 4 bases, and 10 bases lay in between. In DNA, the CDR3 is TGTGCCAGCAGCTTAGGAGGAGGCGGCACTGAAGCTTTCTTT. Protein: CASSLGGGGTEAFF.

The chain combines TRBV7-8 with TRBJ2-1, with 9 nucleotides matching TRBD1. The CDR3 is made up of 15 amino acids. V trimming: 5 bases; J trimming: 9 bases; junction bases outside the gene matches: 11. The germline V gene has CDR1 SGHVS and CDR2 FQNEAQ. CDR3 sequence reads: CASSPSGTGLGEQFF. CDR3 nucleotide sequence: TGTGCCAGCAGCCCATCCGGGACAGGGTTGGGTGAGCAGTTCTTC. Looking up the rest from reference TRBV7-8 and TRBJ2-1 gives the full variable domain: GAGVSQSPRYKVAKRGQDVALRCDPISGHVSLFWYQQALGQGPEFLTYFQNEAQLDKSGLPSDRFFAERPEGSVSTLKIQRTQQEDSAVYLCASSPSGTGLGEQFFGPGTRLTVL.

This clone is medium-sized within its sample. The V call is TRBV30, the J call TRBJ1-5; D is possibly TRBD1 (6 bases). V was trimmed by 5 bases and J by 3 bases, leaving 8 bases between them. This CDR3 has 12 amino acids. Germline loops: CDR1 GTSNPN, CDR2 SVGIG (reference sequence). The CDR3 coding sequence is TGTGCCTGGGGGGACAACAATCAGCCCCAGCATTTT. Protein: CAWGDNNQPQHF.

The genes are TRBV7-9 and TRBJ2-5; a weak D match, TRBD1 (6 bases). The CDR3 spans 17 residues. Germline CDR1 is SEHNR and CDR2 is FQNEAQ (reference sequence). V lost 1 base to trimming and J lost 5 bases, with 20 bases between them. The CDR3 is CASSLGQMGIQGETQYF. The CDR3 bases are TGTGCCAGCAGCTTAGGGCAAATGGGAATCCAGGGGGAGACCCAGTACTTC.

V usage is TRBV9 and J usage is TRBJ1-1; D call uncertain. The CDR3 has 14 amino acids. V lost 0 bases and J lost 5, with 11 bases in between. Germline loops: CDR1 SGDLS, CDR2 YYNGEE. CDR3 in amino acids: CASSVDPGWTEAFF. The CDR3 DNA is TGTGCCAGCAGCGTAGACCCGGGATGGACTGAAGCTTTCTTT.

The chain has TRBV2 and TRBJ1-2; no clear D gene. Deletions cut 4 bases from V and 1 base from J, with 7 bases between. The CDR3 is made up of 13 amino acids. Germline loops: CDR1 SNHLY, CDR2 FYNNEI. The CDR3 sequence: CASSGQINYGYTF. The DNA of the CDR3 is TGTGCCAGCAGTGGTCAGATTAACTATGGCTACACCTTC.

The genes are TRBV7-2 and TRBJ1-3, with 9 bases identical to TRBD1. The CDR3 spans 15 residues. The V and J ends lost 5 bases and 8 bases, in that order; junction bases with no gene match: 10. Germline V CDR1 and CDR2: SGHTA, FQGNSA. CDR3 sequence (DNA): TGTGCCAGCAGCGTTCCCGGGACAGGGCGAGACACCATATATTTT. Translation gives CASSVPGTGRDTIYF.

V usage is TRBV30 and J usage is TRBJ2-7; maybe TRBD1 (6 bases). There are 12 residues in the CDR3. Germline V gene sequence: CDR1 GTSNPN, CDR2 SVGIG (reference sequence). Trimming left V 8 bases short and J 4 bases short, with 15 bases between. The CDR3 DNA reads TGTGCCGGACAGTCGGAAAGTTACGAGCAGTACTTC. It yields the protein CAGQSESYEQYF.

The V gene is TRBV7-2, the J gene TRBJ1-6, with 7 bases matching TRBD1. Unmatched junction bases numbered 7, after V lost 5 bases and J lost 3 bases. The germline V gene encodes CDR1 SGHTA and CDR2 FQGNSA. The CDR3 consists of 16 residues. CDR3: CASSPRTGIYNSPLHF. CDR3 in DNA: TGTGCCAGCAGCCCAAGGACAGGCATCTATAATTCACCCCTCCACTTT. The full variable domain, rest sourced from reference TRBV7-2 and TRBJ1-6, is GAGVSQSPSNKVTEKGKDVELRCDPISGHTALYWYRQSLGQGLEFLIYFQGNSAPDKSGLPSDRFSAERTGGSVSTLTIQRTQQEDSAVYLCASSPRTGIYNSPLHFGNGTRLTVT.

This chain uses TRBV7-9 with TRBJ2-5, with D maybe TRBD1 (6 bases). V was trimmed by 6 bases and J by 4 bases, leaving 12 bases between them. The CDR3 consists of 13 residues. Germline V gives CDR1 SEHNR, CDR2 FQNEAQ (reference sequence). The CDR3 spells CASSPGHGETQYF. As DNA, the CDR3 is TGTGCCAGCAGTCCGGGACACGGAGAGACCCAGTACTTC.

The rearrangement links TRBV30 to TRBJ1-2; D might be TRBD1 (6 bases). Trimming stripped 4 bases from V and 4 bases from J, with 22 bases between. CDR1 and CDR2 from the germline V gene are GTSNPN and SVGIG (reference sequence). The CDR3 totals 16 residues. The CDR3 bases are TGTGCCTGGACTTCCCAGGGGATGGTAGCTTCCTATGGCTACACCTTC. It specifies CAWTSQGMVASYGYTF. Drawing the rest from reference TRBV30 and TRBJ1-2, the complete variable domain is SQTIHQWPATLVQPVGSPLSLECTVEGTSNPNLYWYRQAAGRGLQLLFYSVGIGQISSEVPQNLSASRPQDRQFILSSKKLLLSDSGFYLCAWTSQGMVASYGYTFGSGTRLTVV.

The rearrangement links TRBV7-2 to TRBJ2-7; 8 positions agree with TRBD1. V shed 6 bases and J 0 bases; nucleotides not matched to a gene: 4. Per germline, CDR1 SGHTA and CDR2 FQGNSA. The CDR3 loop spans 14 amino acids. This CDR3 reads CASRKGTGSYEQYF. The CDR3 nucleotides are TGTGCCAGCAGGAAGGGGACAGGCTCCTACGAGCAGTACTTC.

The rearrangement joins TRBV27 to TRBJ2-7; D unclear. Germline-derived CDR1 and CDR2 are MNHEY and SMNVEV (reference sequence). This CDR3 has 15 residues. The germline V and J ends were trimmed by 5 bases and 9 bases, with 23 bases remaining between them. The chain's CDR3 is CASSPPLAFLRGQYF. As DNA, the CDR3 is TGTGCCAGCAGTCCCCCTTTGGCGTTTCTACGAGGGCAGTACTTC.

The rearrangement joins TRBV5-1 to TRBJ2-3; D may be TRBD1 (5 bases). The CDR3 runs to 16 residues. With 6 bases removed from V and 2 bases from J, the gap between germline ends came to 19 bases. The V gene's germline CDR1 is SGHRS and CDR2 YFSETQ. CDR3 sequence reads: CASKLLWQGNTDTQYF. CDR3 DNA: TGCGCCAGCAAGCTTTTATGGCAGGGCAACACAGATACGCAGTATTTT.

The rearrangement links TRBV9 to TRBJ1-1; 9 nucleotides agree with TRBD1. The germline gives CDR1 SGDLS, CDR2 YYNGEE. There are 14 residues in the CDR3. J gave up 1 base and V 4 bases, and 2 bases lay outside the gene matches. This CDR3 is CASSSGQGNTEAFF. In DNA, the CDR3 is TGTGCCAGCAGCTCGGGACAGGGGAACACTGAAGCTTTCTTT.

V gene TRBV27 combines with J gene TRBJ1-2, with a tentative D call TRBD1 (5 bases). V was pared by 3 bases and J by 1 base, with 21 bases between. This CDR3 spans 18 amino acids. Germline values: CDR1 MNHEY, CDR2 SMNVEV (reference sequence). The CDR3 sequence is CASSFVSRVGVFNYGYTF. The CDR3 DNA reads as TGTGCCAGCAGTTTTGTGTCCCGGGTAGGGGTCTTTAACTATGGCTACACCTTC.

This chain uses TRBV9 with TRBJ1-4, with a weak D call TRBD1 (5 bases). CDR1 is SGDLS, CDR2 YYNGEE, per germline. This CDR3 spans 14 amino acids. Trimming cost V 4 bases and J 3 bases, with 10 bases left between them. The CDR3 DNA reads as TGTGCCAGCAGCCCCAGGGAGGCTAATGAAAAACTGTTTTTT. Encoded protein: CASSPREANEKLFF.

The chain uses TRBV9 and TRBJ2-1; TRBD2 aligns across 9 bases. This CDR3 comprises 17 residues. The ends lost 2 bases at V and 0 bases at J; junction bases unmatched: 6. CDR1 SGDLS and CDR2 YYNGEE come from the germline V gene. CDR3 DNA: TGTGCCAGCAGCGTGCGTCTAGCGGGGAGCTCCTACAATGAGCAGTTCTTC. Encoded protein: CASSVRLAGSSYNEQFF.

The gene calls are TRBV4-2 and TRBJ2-7; 10 nucleotides agree with TRBD1. Germline CDR1 reads LGHNA; CDR2 reads YNFKEQ. CDR3 length equals 17 residues. The junction had 10 bases not matched to a gene; V was cut back by 3 bases and J by 2 bases. This CDR3 reads CASSQVVTGTGAYEQYF. CDR3 in DNA: TGTGCCAGCAGCCAGGTGGTCACCGGGACAGGGGCCTACGAGCAGTACTTC.